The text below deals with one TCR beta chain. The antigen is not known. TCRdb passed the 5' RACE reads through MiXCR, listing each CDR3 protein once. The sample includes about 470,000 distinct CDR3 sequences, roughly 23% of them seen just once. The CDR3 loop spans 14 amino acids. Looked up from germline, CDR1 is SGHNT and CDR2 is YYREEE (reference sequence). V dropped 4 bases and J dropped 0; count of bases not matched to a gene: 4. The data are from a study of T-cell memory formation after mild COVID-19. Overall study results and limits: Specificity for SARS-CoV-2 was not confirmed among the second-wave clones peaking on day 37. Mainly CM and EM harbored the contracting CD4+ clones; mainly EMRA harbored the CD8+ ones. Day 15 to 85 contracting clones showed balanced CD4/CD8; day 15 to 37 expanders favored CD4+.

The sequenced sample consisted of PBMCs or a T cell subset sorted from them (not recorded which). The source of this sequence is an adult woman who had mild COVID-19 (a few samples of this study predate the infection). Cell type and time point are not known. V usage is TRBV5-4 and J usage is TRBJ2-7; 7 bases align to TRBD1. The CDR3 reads CASSRGQVSYEQYF. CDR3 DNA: TGTGCCAGCAGCCGAGGACAGGTCTCCTACGAGCAGTACTTC.